The 18 T cell receptor beta chains below all came from one sample that was sequenced in a study of Graves' ophthalmopathy and Graves' hyperthyroidism. Amplification of TCR beta CDR3 regions used RNA transcripts. Second-round multiplex PCR came after a first-round RT-PCR that employed HTBI primers. TCRdb ran MiXCR on the multiplex PCR reads and lists one entry per CDR3 protein. The sample includes roughly 220,000 distinct CDR3 sequences, around 50% of them seen just once. Specimen: peripheral blood. The receptors were sampled from an adult man with Graves' ophthalmopathy.

The V call is TRBV3-1, the J call TRBJ2-7; D uncertain. CDR3 size: 12 residues. Trimming removed 0 bases from V and 2 bases from J, with 2 bases in between. CDR1 LGHDT and CDR2 YNNKEL come from the germline V gene (reference sequence). CDR3 DNA sequence: TGTGCCAGCAGCCAAGACGCCTACGAGCAGTACTTC. Translation: CASSQDAYEQYF.

CDR3 residues: CASQERTRGPYEQYF. CDR3 bases: TGCGCCAGCCAGGAGAGGACACGAGGGCCCTACGAGCAGTACTTC. The genes are TRBV10-2 and TRBJ2-7; D is tentatively TRBD1 or TRBD2 (5 bases each). The CDR3 runs to 15 residues. V was trimmed by 8 bases and J by 2 bases, leaving 19 bases between them. Germline CDR1 reads WSHSY; CDR2 reads SAAADI.

J is TRBJ1-5 and V is TRBV19, with D possibly being TRBD1 (5 bases). Trimming took off 3 bases at V and 5 bases at J, with 11 bases between the two ends. This CDR3 has 14 amino acids. CDR1 LNHDA and CDR2 SQIVND come from the germline V gene (reference sequence). CDR3 bases: TGTGCCAGTAGTATGTCGGCAGGGCATCAGCCCCAGCATTTT. Translated, it gives CASSMSAGHQPQHF.

The V and J genes are TRBV4-1 and TRBJ2-7; 7 positions agree with TRBD1. The germline V gene has CDR1 MGHRA and CDR2 YSYEKL. Trimming at V came to 1 base and at J to 0 bases, leaving 9 bases not matched to a gene. This CDR3 is 17 amino acids long. CDR3 DNA sequence: TGCGCCAGCAGCCAAGGACCGGGACAGACAATCTCCTACGAGCAGTACTTC. Encoded protein: CASSQGPGQTISYEQYF.

J is TRBJ1-6 and V is TRBV9; D not resolved. The V end lost 5 bases, the J end lost 9 bases, and 9 bases lay between the germline ends. Germline assignment: CDR1 SGDLS and CDR2 YYNGEE. The CDR3 totals 12 residues. CDR3 region: CASSLRSSPLHF. The CDR3 DNA sequence: TGTGCCAGCAGTTTAAGGAGTTCACCCCTCCACTTT.

This clonotype was picked up one time. The chain has TRBV5-4 and TRBJ2-7, with D perhaps matching TRBD1 (6 bases). The germline CDR1 and CDR2 sequences are SGHNT and YYREEE (reference sequence). The ends were cut back, 0 bases at V and 0 bases at J, with 10 bases in the middle. The CDR3 length is 15 residues. As DNA, the CDR3 is TGTGCCAGCAGCTTGGGAGGGGGTAGCTCCTACGAGCAGTACTTC. This encodes CASSLGGGSSYEQYF.

The chain carries TRBV19 and TRBJ1-2, with 10 bases that match TRBD1. The trim removed 2 bases at V and 3 bases at J, leaving 3 bases unmatched. The CDR3 loop spans 15 amino acids. Germline CDR1 LNHDA, CDR2 SQIVND (reference sequence). In DNA, the CDR3 is TGTGCCAGTAGTATATTGACAGGGGGCGACTATGGCTACACCTTC. Protein product: CASSILTGGDYGYTF.

The V call is TRBV7-9, the J call TRBJ2-7; 10 bases match TRBD2. This CDR3 comprises 15 residues. Trimming removed 0 bases from V and 6 bases from J; junction bases left unmatched: 5. Germline CDR1 and CDR2: SEHNR and FQNEAQ (reference sequence). The CDR3 reads CASSLAGTSAGEQYF. The CDR3 coding sequence is TGTGCCAGCAGCTTAGCCGGGACTAGCGCGGGCGAGCAGTACTTC.

The DNA of the CDR3 is TGTGCCAGCAGTGAAAGGGAAGTCGAACATTCACCCCTCCACTTT. Amino acids: CASSEREVEHSPLHF. The chain carries TRBV2 and TRBJ1-6; D uncertain. V was clipped by 2 bases and J by 8 bases, with 13 bases between them. Germline CDR1 is SNHLY and CDR2 is FYNNEI. The CDR3 totals 15 residues.

The chain couples TRBV7-9 to TRBJ1-3; tentatively, D is TRBD1 (5 bases). Germline CDR1 reads SEHNR; CDR2 reads FQNEAQ (reference sequence). V was cut by 5 bases and J by 4 bases, with 15 bases left in between. CDR3 size: 15 residues. The CDR3 protein is CASSQVGGYGNTIYF. Written as DNA, the CDR3 is TGTGCCAGCAGCCAAGTCGGGGGTTACGGAAACACCATATATTTT.

To note about this clonotype: This may come from a read error, since a much larger clone is one base off. J is TRBJ1-1 and V is TRBV29-1; no definite D call. The CDR3 has 11 residues. V lost 4 bases to trimming and J lost 3 bases, with 6 bases between them. Germline V gene lookup returns CDR1 SQVTM and CDR2 ANQGSEA. The CDR3 DNA is TGCAGCGTTGCAAGGGACACTGAAGCTTTCTTT. This translates into CSVARDTEAFF.

CDR3 residues: CASSPLGQITSGNTIYF. CDR3 sequence (DNA): TGTGCCAGCAGCCCACTGGGACAAATTACCTCTGGAAACACCATATATTTT. The chain has TRBV7-2 and TRBJ1-3; possibly TRBD1 for D (6 bases). The germline CDR1 and CDR2 sequences are SGHTA and FQGNSA. V shed 5 bases and J shed 0 bases, with 17 bases lying between them. This CDR3 spans 17 amino acids.

This clonotype has only a few counts. The chain employs TRBV19 and TRBJ1-5; 7 positions agree with TRBD1. With 2 bases clipped from V and 6 bases from J, the junction kept 7 bases outside the gene matches. This CDR3 contains 15 residues. Per the germline V gene, CDR1 is LNHDA and CDR2 is SQIVND (reference sequence). The CDR3 reads CASSIRDRVSQPQHF. CDR3 DNA: TGTGCCAGTAGTATAAGAGACAGGGTGTCTCAGCCCCAGCATTTT.

A note on this clonotype: The junction departs from germline at one end; a sequencing error may be responsible. This sequence joins TRBV5-1 and TRBJ1-6; weak D call: TRBD1 (5 bases). Germline assignment: CDR1 SGHRS and CDR2 YFSETQ. The CDR3 extends over 15 amino acids. CDR3 amino acids: CANSLEGTGNSPLHF. CDR3 in DNA: TGCGCCAACAGCTTGGAAGGGACGGGAAATTCACCCCTCCACTTT.

This chain links TRBV30 with TRBJ2-7, with 7 bases lining up with TRBD1. Germline loops: CDR1 GTSNPN, CDR2 SVGIG (reference sequence). CDR3 size: 12 residues. With V trimmed by 0 bases and J by 6 bases, 2 bases remained unmatched. The CDR3 spells CAWSVGGGEQYF. As DNA, the CDR3 is TGTGCCTGGAGTGTAGGGGGCGGCGAGCAGTACTTC.

This clonotype was seen a few times. The V and J genes are TRBV20-1 and TRBJ2-7, with 8 bases matching TRBD2. Germline V gene lookup returns CDR1 DFQATT and CDR2 SNEGSKA (reference sequence). Trimming at V came to 3 bases and at J to 0 bases, leaving 4 bases not matched to a gene. There are 14 residues in the CDR3. The CDR3: CSASSGASSYEQYF. The CDR3 DNA sequence: TGCAGTGCTAGTAGCGGGGCCAGCTCCTACGAGCAGTACTTC.

In the case of this clonotype: A read error may produce the germline difference seen at one junction end. The chain links TRBV13 to TRBJ2-7; 7 nucleotides line up with TRBD2. CDR1 is PRHDT, CDR2 FYEKMQ, per germline (reference sequence). This CDR3 has 16 residues. The CDR3 DNA reads TGTGCCAGCAGCCCCTTTGGAGCGGGGAACTCCTGCGAGCAGTACTTC. The encoded protein is CASSPFGAGNSCEQYF.

This clonotype occurred a few times. CDR3 sequence: CASSSQGAQDTGELFF. The CDR3 bases are TGTGCCAGCAGTTCACAGGGGGCGCAGGACACCGGGGAGCTGTTTTTT. V is TRBV6-6 and J is TRBJ2-2, with 9 bases identical to TRBD1. The germline gives CDR1 MNHNY, CDR2 SVGAGI (reference sequence). V shed 4 bases and J 3 bases; nucleotides not matched to a gene: 6. This CDR3 contains 16 residues.